Each of the 15 T cell receptor beta chains below was sequenced from the same sample in a study of T cells expressing NK-cell markers. TCRdb reprocessed the 5' RACE reads, with one entry per CDR3 protein and no DNA. The sample yields 130,000 to 150,000 distinct CDR3 sequences, of which the top ten take up roughly an eighth. Sequencing was carried out using blood T cells: a sorted CD56 or NKG2C T cell subset, CD4+ or CD8+ T cells, or bulk PBMC T cells (not recorded which). These receptors originate from a young man in good health.

The rearrangement uses TRBV5-1 and TRBJ2-1; TCRdb calls TRBD2, which cannot be checked without DNA. CDR3 length equals 16 residues. Germline loops: CDR1 SGHRS, CDR2 YFSETQ. CDR3 loop: CASSGGLAKYNNEQFF.

The J gene is TRBJ2-1, the V gene TRBV6-5; TCRdb designates TRBD2, a call that cannot be tested without DNA. Germline assignment: CDR1 MNHEY and CDR2 SVGAGI. The CDR3 is made up of 16 amino acids. CDR3 protein: CASSFSSGETYNEQFF.

V usage is TRBV9 and J usage is TRBJ1-1. This CDR3 comprises 14 residues. Germline CDR1 reads SGDLS; CDR2 reads YYNGEE. The CDR3 reads CASSQTDRNTEAFF.

The rearrangement joins TRBV7-2 to TRBJ2-7; TCRdb's D gene call, TRBD2, goes unchecked for lack of DNA. The length of the CDR3 is 14 residues. Per the germline V gene, CDR1 is SGHTA and CDR2 is FQGNSA. CDR3 amino acids: CASSLGLAAYEQYF.

The chain employs TRBV30 and TRBJ1-2. Germline CDR1 reads GTSNPN; CDR2 reads SVGIG (reference sequence). The CDR3 sequence is 14 residues long. CDR3 in amino acids: CAWSVPGRDYGYTF.

The CDR3 protein is CASSPRQGQRKNIQYF. V and J are TRBV27 and TRBJ2-4; TCRdb indicates TRBD1, and absent DNA this call remains unverified. The CDR3 runs to 16 residues. CDR1 is MNHEY and CDR2 is SMNVEV in the germline V gene (reference sequence).

The rearrangement links TRBV6-5 to TRBJ1-4. Germline CDR1 reads MNHEY; CDR2 reads SVGAGI. This CDR3 is built from 14 residues. CDR3 protein: CASSYSGGVEKLFF.

The chain employs TRBV10-2 and TRBJ2-3. Germline loops: CDR1 WSHSY, CDR2 SAAADI. The length of the CDR3 is 15 residues. The CDR3 region is CASSEVRKSTDTQYF.

The V and J genes are TRBV5-1 and TRBJ2-1; the TCRdb D gene call, TRBD1, has no DNA to confirm it. This CDR3 has 14 residues. Germline V gives CDR1 SGHRS, CDR2 YFSETQ. CDR3 loop: CASSLSQGVNEQFF.

The CDR3 loop reads CASSLASAYMDTQYF. This chain connects TRBV7-6 to TRBJ2-3. From germline, CDR1 is SGHVS and CDR2 FNYEAQ. The CDR3 covers 15 residues.

The chain employs TRBV29-1 and TRBJ2-5. CDR1 SQVTM and CDR2 ANQGSEA come from the germline V gene. The CDR3 sequence is 15 residues long. The CDR3 loop reads CSVEYLEERQETQYF.

The chain carries TRBV20-1 and TRBJ1-2; the TCRdb call, TRBD1, lacks DNA for checking. The CDR3 totals 14 residues. Germline lookup yields CDR1 DFQATT and CDR2 SNEGSKA (reference sequence). The CDR3 reads CSARTPGHEEGYTF.

The gene calls are TRBV7-8 and TRBJ2-7; no DNA is available, so the TRBD2 call from TCRdb remains unchecked. CDR1 and CDR2 from the germline V gene are SGHVS and FQNEAQ. The CDR3 runs 18 residues. CDR3 protein: CASSANPRLAVISYEQYF.

The V call is TRBV7-8, the J call TRBJ2-7. CDR1 is SGHVS and CDR2 is FQNEAQ in the germline V gene. CDR3 length equals 15 residues. Here the CDR3 reads CASSLAQRGSYEQYF.

The chain couples TRBV6-1 to TRBJ2-1; TCRdb names TRBD2, which stays unverified in the absence of DNA. Germline V CDR1 and CDR2: MNHNS, SASEGT. This CDR3 region has 15 residues. CDR3: CASSEIQRGPNEQFF.